What follows are 24 T cell receptor beta chains derived from one specimen sequenced in a study of cytomegalovirus exposure and HLA in healthy donors. The data were produced by immunoSEQ multiplex PCR, yet TCRdb's version contains in-frame clones alone and is incomplete. Here the sample spans some 110,000 clones, around 89% being singletons. The sequenced sample was PBMCs. These receptors originate from a man between 18 and 35 years old in good health and CMV-seronegative.

The chain is built from TRBV6-1 and TRBJ2-7; 7 nucleotides align to TRBD1. Looked up from germline, CDR1 is MNHNS and CDR2 is SASEGT. The CDR3 is 17 residues long. Trimming cost V 2 bases and J 2 bases; bases outside gene matches: 12. In nucleotides, the CDR3 is TGTGCCAGCAGTGAAAGGGGGCGCAATGAAATTCCCTACGAGCAGTACTTC. This gives the protein CASSERGRNEIPYEQYF.

CDR3 sequence (DNA): TGTGCCAGCAGCCGCCCAACTAGCGGGAGATACGAGCAGTACTTC. It encodes CASSRPTSGRYEQYF. The genes are TRBV5-4 and TRBJ2-7; TRBD2 agrees at 11 bases. Trimming cost V 4 bases and J 4 bases; bases outside gene matches: 7. This CDR3 has 15 amino acids. Germline V CDR1 and CDR2: SGHNT, YYREEE (reference sequence).

This clone has only a few counts. V usage is TRBV30 and J usage is TRBJ2-7, with 7 bases that match TRBD2. Per germline, CDR1 GTSNPN and CDR2 SVGIG (reference sequence). The CDR3 loop spans 12 amino acids. V dropped 6 bases and J dropped 2; count of bases not matched to a gene: 4. CDR3 bases: TGTGCCTGTTCCGGGACTACCTACGAGCAGTACTTC. Translation: CACSGTTYEQYF.

This sequence joins TRBV6-6 and TRBJ1-5; 7 bases match TRBD1. The junction had 5 bases not matched to a gene; V was cut back by 6 bases and J by 6 bases. The CDR3 is 13 amino acids. Germline CDR1 reads MNHNY; CDR2 reads SVGAGI (reference sequence). The CDR3 region is CASSAGGSQPQHF. The CDR3 region has the DNA TGTGCCAGCAGCGCAGGGGGAAGTCAGCCCCAGCATTTT.

The rearrangement uses TRBV28 and TRBJ1-6; 7 bases agree with TRBD1. Per the germline V gene, CDR1 is MDHEN and CDR2 is SYDVKM. The CDR3 covers 15 residues. The J segment lost 4 bases and the V segment lost 5 bases, leaving 5 bases of the junction unmatched. In DNA form, the CDR3 reads TGTGCCAGCAGTCCGCGGACAGGTTATAATTCACCCCTCCACTTT. Protein: CASSPRTGYNSPLHF.

The CDR3 DNA reads TGTGCCAGCAGCTTAGGCTCAGACAGGGACTCATCCTACAATGAGCAGTTCTTC. This sequence encodes CASSLGSDRDSSYNEQFF. The chain uses TRBV11-3 and TRBJ2-1; D possibly corresponds to TRBD1 (7 bases). The V and J ends lost 1 base and 1 base respectively, with 17 bases between them. The length of the CDR3 is 18 residues. CDR1 is SGHNT and CDR2 is YENEEA in the germline V gene.

The chain carries TRBV5-6 and TRBJ2-5; TRBD2 is a possible D gene (6 bases). V was clipped by 0 bases and J by 2 bases, with 8 bases between them. CDR1 SGHDT and CDR2 YYEEEE come from the germline V gene. CDR3 size: 14 residues. In DNA form, the CDR3 reads TGTGCCAGCAGCTTGGTGGGGGGTCAAGAGACCCAGTACTTC. Translating it yields CASSLVGGQETQYF.

This chain links TRBV27 with TRBJ2-3; 11 positions match TRBD2. The V gene's germline CDR1 is MNHEY and CDR2 SMNVEV (reference sequence). The V gene end was trimmed by 2 bases and the J gene end by 2 bases; junction bases not matched to a gene: 9. The length of the CDR3 is 18 residues. The CDR3 DNA follows: TGTGCCAGCAGTTTAATTAGCGGGAGGGCCGCTGACACAGATACGCAGTATTTT. Translating it yields CASSLISGRAADTDTQYF.

This chain connects TRBV28 to TRBJ1-2, with D perhaps TRBD1 (5 bases). Per the germline V gene, CDR1 is MDHEN and CDR2 is SYDVKM. The germline V and J ends were trimmed by 2 bases and 5 bases, with 15 bases remaining between them. The CDR3 contains 15 residues. The CDR3 DNA sequence: TGTGCCAGCAGTTTACCCGAGACAGCCTTTTATGGCTACACCTTC. Amino acids: CASSLPETAFYGYTF.

The chain couples TRBV7-9 to TRBJ2-7, with TRBD1 matching over 8 bases. V shed 1 base and J 6 bases; nucleotides not matched to a gene: 2. The germline V gene has CDR1 SEHNR and CDR2 FQNEAQ (reference sequence). The CDR3 is made up of 13 amino acids. CDR3 amino acids: CASSLGGTGEQYF. CDR3 DNA sequence: TGTGCCAGCAGCTTAGGAGGGACAGGCGAGCAGTACTTC. Full variable domain (outside the CDR3, taken from reference TRBV7-9 and TRBJ2-7): DTGVSQNPRHKITKRGQNVTFRCDPISEHNRLYWYRQTLGQGPEFLTYFQNEAQLEKSRLLSDRFSAERPKGSFSTLEIQRTEQGDSAMYLCASSLGGTGEQYFGPGTRLTVT.

This clone was observed once. The chain employs TRBV5-8 and TRBJ1-2; 7 positions agree with TRBD1. This CDR3 is built from 16 residues. Germline CDR1 is SGHTS and CDR2 is YDEGEE. Germline trimming cut 4 bases from V and 6 bases from J; bases unmatched to any gene: 15. Written as DNA, the CDR3 is TGTGCCAGCAGCCCGCTCGACAGGGATATAACTCATGGCTACACCTTC. As protein: CASSPLDRDITHGYTF.

The chain carries TRBV21-1 and TRBJ2-7; the D segment call TRBD1 is taken from the table without a DNA check. TRBV21-1 is annotated as a pseudogene. This CDR3 comprises 16 residues. The CDR3 region is CASSKVRWNWSYEQYF. The CDR3 nucleotides read TGTGCCAGCAGCAAAGTCAGGTGGAACTGGTCCTACGAGCAGTACTTC.

The chain couples TRBV30 to TRBJ2-5, with 11 bases lining up with TRBD2. The CDR3 covers 17 residues. V was pared by 0 bases and J by 2 bases, with 8 bases of the junction left unmatched. Germline V gene lookup returns CDR1 GTSNPN and CDR2 SVGIG (reference sequence). The DNA of the CDR3 is TGTGCCTGGAGTGTTGGGGCTAGCGGGGGGACTCAAGAGACCCAGTACTTC. Its protein is CAWSVGASGGTQETQYF.

The J gene is TRBJ1-1, the V gene TRBV11-2; tentatively, D is TRBD1 (5 bases). The CDR3 is made up of 15 amino acids. The V and J ends lost 2 bases and 7 bases respectively, with 17 bases between them. Germline values: CDR1 SGHAT, CDR2 FQNNGV. CDR3 sequence (DNA): TGTGCCAGCAGCTTATTCAGTCGGGGGGGGAGTGAAGCTTTCTTT. Translated: CASSLFSRGGSEAFF.

The V call is TRBV28, the J call TRBJ2-3; 9 nucleotides agree with TRBD2. Germline V gene sequence: CDR1 MDHEN, CDR2 SYDVKM. The CDR3 has 16 residues. V lost 4 bases and J lost 5; bases outside the gene matches: 10. Here the CDR3 DNA reads TGTGCCAGCAGTTCCACAGCGGGAGGAGGTGGAGATACGCAGTATTTT. The encoded protein is CASSSTAGGGGDTQYF.

V gene TRBV15 combines with J gene TRBJ2-5; a weak D match, TRBD1 (5 bases). The CDR3 covers 16 residues. Deletions cut 4 bases from V and 1 base from J, with 16 bases between. Germline V gene lookup returns CDR1 LNHNV and CDR2 YYDKDF (reference sequence). The CDR3 sequence: CATSTRAGRLQETQYF. Here the CDR3 DNA reads TGTGCCACCAGCACTAGGGCAGGGCGCCTCCAAGAGACCCAGTACTTC.

V gene TRBV5-1 combines with J gene TRBJ2-7; 7 bases match TRBD2. The V and J ends lost 4 bases and 0 bases, in that order; junction bases with no gene match: 4. The CDR3 extends over 14 amino acids. Germline V CDR1 and CDR2: SGHRS, YFSETQ. The CDR3 here is CASSIRGSSYEQYF. Written as DNA, the CDR3 is TGCGCCAGCAGCATCCGCGGGAGCTCCTACGAGCAGTACTTC. Full variable domain (rest looked up from reference TRBV5-1 and TRBJ2-7): KAGVTQTPRYLIKTRGQQVTLSCSPISGHRSVSWYQQTPGQGLQFLFEYFSETQRNKGNFPGRFSGRQFSNSRSEMNVSTLELGDSALYLCASSIRGSSYEQYFGPGTRLTVT.

This clone was seen only once. DNA of the CDR3: TGCGCCAGCAGCTTGGATGGGCAGTCCCTCTCTGGGGCCAACGTCCTGACTTTC. Translating gives CASSLDGQSLSGANVLTF. The chain joins TRBV5-1 to TRBJ2-6; D is unclear. Germline V gene data show CDR1 as SGHRS and CDR2 as YFSETQ. CDR3 length: 18 residues. Trimming pared 0 bases from V and 0 bases from J, leaving 13 bases between.

The V call is TRBV2, the J call TRBJ1-1; TRBD1 might be the D (5 bases). CDR3 length: 15 residues. V lost 8 bases and J lost 0, with 16 bases in between. CDR1 is SNHLY and CDR2 is FYNNEI in the germline V gene. CDR3 in amino acids: CASRNQGIMNTEAFF. Written as DNA, the CDR3 is TGTGCCAGCCGGAACCAGGGCATCATGAACACTGAAGCTTTCTTT.

V usage is TRBV29-1 and J usage is TRBJ1-3; a weak D match, TRBD1 (5 bases). The CDR3 runs to 16 residues. The germline CDR1 and CDR2 sequences are SQVTM and ANQGSEA. V lost 5 bases to trimming and J lost 0 bases, with 17 bases between them. The CDR3, as DNA: TGCAGCGTTCTGTCGGGGGGAAGAAGCTCTGGAAACACCATATATTTT. It codes for CSVLSGGRSSGNTIYF.

The rearrangement uses TRBV6-4 and TRBJ2-1; unclear D gene. The CDR3 covers 14 residues. Trimming took 6 bases from V and 1 from J, leaving 10 bases between them. Germline V lookup: CDR1 MRHNA, CDR2 SNTAGT. The CDR3 coding sequence is TGTGCCAGCAGAGTTCTTAGTTCCTACAATGAGCAGTTCTTC. Its translation: CASRVLSSYNEQFF.

The chain employs TRBV7-9 and TRBJ1-2; no definite D call. The germline V gene encodes CDR1 SEHNR and CDR2 FQNEAQ (reference sequence). There are 11 residues in the CDR3. V was trimmed by 3 bases and J by 5 bases, leaving 4 bases between them. The CDR3 nucleotides are TGTGCCAGCAGCTTTTCGTATGGCTACACCTTC. Its protein is CASSFSYGYTF.

The chain employs TRBV5-1 and TRBJ1-4, with D unresolved. The V gene lost 4 bases and the J gene lost 1 base, with 14 bases spanning the gap. The CDR3 loop spans 16 amino acids. CDR1 and CDR2 (germline): SGHRS, YFSETQ. CDR3: CASSPLQQLTNEKLFF. For the CDR3, the DNA is TGCGCCAGCAGCCCACTGCAACAGCTAACTAATGAAAAACTGTTTTTT.

CDR3 nucleotides: TGTGCCAGCACCAGAGCGGGAGGTACTAAAGAGACCCAGTACTTC. Translating gives CASTRAGGTKETQYF. The rearrangement joins TRBV6-1 to TRBJ2-5, with TRBD2 matching over 9 bases. This CDR3 contains 15 residues. Germline V gives CDR1 MNHNS, CDR2 SASEGT. The ends lost 7 bases at V and 3 bases at J; junction bases unmatched: 9.